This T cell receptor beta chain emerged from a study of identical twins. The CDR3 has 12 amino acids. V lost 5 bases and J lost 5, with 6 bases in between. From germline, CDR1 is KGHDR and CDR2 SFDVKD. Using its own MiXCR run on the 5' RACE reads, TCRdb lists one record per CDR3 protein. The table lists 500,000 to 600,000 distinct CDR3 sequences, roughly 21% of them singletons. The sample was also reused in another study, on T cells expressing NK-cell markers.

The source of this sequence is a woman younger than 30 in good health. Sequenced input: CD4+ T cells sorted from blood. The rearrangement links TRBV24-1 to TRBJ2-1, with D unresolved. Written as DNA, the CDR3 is TGTGCCACCAGTGGGAGTGACAATGAGCAGTTCTTC. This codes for CATSGSDNEQFF.